Below, 7 T cell receptor beta chains from the same sample are listed, as sequenced in a study of regulatory T cells in long-lasting Graves disease. Both iRepertoire HTBI primers and Arm-PCR of CDR3 regions were used to build the TCR beta libraries. TCRdb passed the multiplex PCR reads through MiXCR, listing each CDR3 protein once. The sample has about 440,000 distinct CDR3 sequences; about 15% are singletons. Time point specified: newly diagnosed GD, antithyroid drugs for less than 3 months. Making the TCR library involved RNA that had been extracted from PBMCs. The same data also contributed to another study, on T cells in Graves' hyperthyroidism and ophthalmopathy.

The input for sequencing was peripheral blood mononuclear cells (PBMCs), taken at new diagnosis, from a patient treated with antithyroid drugs. These receptors were taken from a woman in her twenties or thirties with Graves disease.

The table lists this clonotype with many counts. Mismatch with germline at one junction end may stem from a read error. The V and J genes are TRBV2 and TRBJ2-5, with D hard to call. The CDR3 is 12 amino acids. Germline values: CDR1 SNHLY, CDR2 FYNNEI. The chain's CDR3 is CASSLPGETQYF. CDR3 DNA: TGCGCCAGCAGCCTACCGGGAGAGACCCAGTACTTC.

The V call is TRBV15, the J call TRBJ1-4; unclear D gene. Germline-derived CDR1 and CDR2 are LNHNV and YYDKDF (reference sequence). Trimming removed 6 bases at V and 7 bases at J, with 15 bases between. The CDR3 has 14 residues. The CDR3 spells CATRPEGRVEKLFF. The CDR3 DNA sequence: TGTGCCACCAGGCCCGAGGGAAGGGTTGAAAAACTGTTTTTT.

The sample holds many counts of this clonotype. Here the CDR3 DNA reads TGCAGTGCCCCGCGGGCCCGCACAGATACGCAGTATTTT. This sequence encodes CSAPRARTDTQYF. The chain recombines TRBV20-1 with TRBJ2-3, with D possibly matching TRBD2 (5 bases). This CDR3 comprises 13 residues. From germline, CDR1 is DFQATT and CDR2 SNEGSKA (reference sequence). Trimming pared 6 bases from V and 1 base from J, leaving 11 bases between.

This clonotype was seen ten or more times. The chain couples TRBV5-5 to TRBJ1-2, with D perhaps TRBD1 (5 bases). With 3 bases removed from V and 4 bases from J, the gap between germline ends came to 13 bases. This CDR3 spans 14 amino acids. The germline V gene has CDR1 SGHKS and CDR2 YYEKEE (reference sequence). The CDR3 DNA follows: TGTGCCAGCAGCTCGGATCCTAGGGGCTATGGCTACACCTTC. It specifies CASSSDPRGYGYTF.

This clonotype was observed many times. This chain connects TRBV12-3 or TRBV12-4 to TRBJ1-1; D remains unclear. CDR3 size: 13 residues. V was clipped by 2 bases and J by 1 base, with 5 bases between them. The CDR3 loop reads CASSLMENTEAFF. DNA for the CDR3: TGTGCCAGCAGTTTAATGGAGAACACTGAAGCTTTCTTT.

This clonotype was detected many times. The chain links TRBV12-3 or TRBV12-4 to TRBJ2-7; 11 nucleotides agree with TRBD2. The J segment lost 2 bases and the V segment lost 1 base, leaving 7 bases of the junction unmatched. CDR3 length equals 17 residues. Here the CDR3 DNA reads TGTGCCAGCAGTTTAGAAGTTGTAGCGGGAGGGCCCTACGAGCAGTACTTC. It translates to CASSLEVVAGGPYEQYF.

This clonotype was detected only a few times. The chain is built from TRBV6-1 and TRBJ2-3; 10 bases align to TRBD2. The J call is uncertain, as TRBJ2-1 better fits the DNA end. Germline V lookup: CDR1 MNHNS, CDR2 SASEGT. CDR3 length equals 12 residues. The CDR3 DNA reads TGTGCCAGCCAGCGGGAGGGCCTGAAGCAGTTCTTC. Translation: CASQREGLKQFF.